The rows below give T cell receptor beta chains drawn from one sample of a study of cytomegalovirus exposure and HLA in healthy donors. The repertoire was sequenced with immunoSEQ multiplex PCR; TCRdb's copy has only in-frame clones and lacks some. This repertoire shows about 200,000 clones, approximately 83% found once; its top ten account for about 0.094%. The sample consisted of PBMCs. Receptors were obtained from a boy aged 2 to 10 in good health and CMV-seronegative. The CDR3 runs from the conserved cysteine through the conserved F or W. A D gene is named only where the DNA matches it firmly. Not all rows give a size; the values are once, few, many and, for expanded clones, a class.

- | TRBD1 | TRBJ2-2 | TRBV9 | CASSVRTGVATGELFF | TGTGCCAGCAGCGTAAGGACAGGGGTGGCGACCGGGGAGCTGTTTTTT
once | - | TRBJ2-7 | TRBV13 | CASSETESYEQYF | TGTGCCAGCAGCGAGACAGAATCCTACGAGCAGTACTTC
- | - | TRBJ2-2 | TRBV4-1 | CASSQGPGGELFF | TGCGCCAGCAGCCAAGGGCCGGGGGGGGAGCTGTTTTTT
once | TRBD2 | TRBJ2-3 | TRBV11-2 | CASSKGLAGADTQYF | TGTGCCAGCAGCAAAGGACTAGCGGGGGCGGATACGCAGTATTTT
once | TRBD2 | TRBJ2-7 | TRBV7-2 | CASSFSSGLSSYEQYF | TGTGCCAGCAGCTTCTCTAGCGGGCTGAGCTCCTACGAGCAGTACTTC
- | - | TRBJ1-1 | TRBV11-2 | CASSFLRGSTEAFF | TGTGCCAGCAGCTTCCTGCGGGGCAGCACTGAAGCTTTCTTT
few | - | TRBJ2-3 | TRBV4-3 | CASSHGSGARGTQYF | TGCGCCAGCAGCCATGGATCTGGCGCCAGGGGTACGCAGTATTTT
- | - | TRBJ1-3 | TRBV4-1 | CASSQAYRAGGNTIYF | TGCGCCAGCAGCCAAGCTTACAGGGCCGGAGGAAACACCATATATTTT
- | - | TRBJ2-1 | TRBV29-1 | CSVEGSPGRDNEQFF | TGCAGCGTTGAAGGCAGTCCGGGCAGGGACAATGAGCAGTTCTTC
- | TRBD1 | TRBJ2-4 | TRBV25-1 | CARDPGQGGENSQYF | TGTGCCAGGGACCCGGGACAGGGTGGGGAAAACAGTCAGTACTTC
few | TRBD1 | TRBJ1-2 | TRBV7-2 | CASSLGQGDYGYTF | TGTGCCAGCAGCTTGGGACAGGGCGATTATGGCTACACCTTC
- | TRBD2 | TRBJ2-7 | TRBV2 | CAATSGGYEQYF | TGTGCCGCAACTAGCGGGGGCTACGAGCAGTACTTC
- | - | TRBJ1-2 | TRBV6-1 | CASSEEGQGYGYTF | TGTGCCAGCAGTGAAGAGGGGCAGGGCTATGGCTACACCTTC
- | TRBD2 | TRBJ2-5 | TRBV7-2 | CASTLRASGGDAQYF | TGTGCCAGCACCCTGAGGGCTAGCGGGGGGGATGCCCAGTACTTC